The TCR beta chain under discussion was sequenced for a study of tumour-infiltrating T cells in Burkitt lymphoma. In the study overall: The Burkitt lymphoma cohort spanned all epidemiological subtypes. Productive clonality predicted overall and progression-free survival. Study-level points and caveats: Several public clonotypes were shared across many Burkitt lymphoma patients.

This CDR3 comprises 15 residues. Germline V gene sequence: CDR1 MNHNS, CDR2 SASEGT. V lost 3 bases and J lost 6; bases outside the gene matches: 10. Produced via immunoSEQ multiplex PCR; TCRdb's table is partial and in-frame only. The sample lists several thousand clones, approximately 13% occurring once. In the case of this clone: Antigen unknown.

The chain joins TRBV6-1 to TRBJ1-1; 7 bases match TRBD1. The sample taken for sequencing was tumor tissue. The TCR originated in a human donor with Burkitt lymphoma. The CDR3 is CASSDYGARGAEAFF. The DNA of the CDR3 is TGTGCCAGCAGTGATTATGGAGCCAGGGGGGCTGAAGCTTTCTTT.